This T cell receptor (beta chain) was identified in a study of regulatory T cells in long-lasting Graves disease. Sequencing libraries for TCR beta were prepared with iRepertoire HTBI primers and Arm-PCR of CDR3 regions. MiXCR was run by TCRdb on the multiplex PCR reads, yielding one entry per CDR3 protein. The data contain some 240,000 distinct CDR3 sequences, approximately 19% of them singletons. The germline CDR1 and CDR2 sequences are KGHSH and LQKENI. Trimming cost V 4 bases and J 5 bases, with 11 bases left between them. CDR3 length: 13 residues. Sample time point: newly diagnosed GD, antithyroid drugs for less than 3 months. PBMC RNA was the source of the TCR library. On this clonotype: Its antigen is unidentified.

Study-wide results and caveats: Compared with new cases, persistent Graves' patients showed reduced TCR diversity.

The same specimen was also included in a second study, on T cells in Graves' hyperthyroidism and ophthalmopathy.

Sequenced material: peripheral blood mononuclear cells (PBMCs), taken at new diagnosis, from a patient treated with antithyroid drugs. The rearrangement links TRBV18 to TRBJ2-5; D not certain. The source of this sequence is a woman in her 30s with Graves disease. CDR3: CASSRDLGETQYF. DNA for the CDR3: TGTGCCAGCTCACGAGACTTGGGGGAGACCCAGTACTTC.